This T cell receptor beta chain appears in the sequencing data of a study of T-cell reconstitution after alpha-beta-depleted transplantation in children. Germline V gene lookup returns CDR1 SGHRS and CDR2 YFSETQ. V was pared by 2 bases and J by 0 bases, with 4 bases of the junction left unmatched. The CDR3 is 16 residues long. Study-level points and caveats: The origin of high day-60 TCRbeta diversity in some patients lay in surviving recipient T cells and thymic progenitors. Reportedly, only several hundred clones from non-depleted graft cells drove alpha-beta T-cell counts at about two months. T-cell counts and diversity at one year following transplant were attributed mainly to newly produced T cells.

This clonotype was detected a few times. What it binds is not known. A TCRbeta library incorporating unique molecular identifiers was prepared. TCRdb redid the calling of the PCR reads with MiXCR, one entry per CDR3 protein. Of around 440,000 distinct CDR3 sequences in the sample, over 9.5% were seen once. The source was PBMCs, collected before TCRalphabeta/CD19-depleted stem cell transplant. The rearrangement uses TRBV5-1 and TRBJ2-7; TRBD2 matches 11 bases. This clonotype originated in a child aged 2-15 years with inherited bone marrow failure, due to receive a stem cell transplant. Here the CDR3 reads CASSFGTSGFSYEQYF. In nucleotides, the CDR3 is TGCGCCAGCAGCTTCGGGACTAGCGGATTCTCCTACGAGCAGTACTTC.